This is a list of T cell receptor beta chains from one sample in a study of blood T cell repertoires in COVID-19. Libraries were prepared by immunoSEQ multiplex PCR; TCRdb keeps only in-frame clonotypes and omits some of them. This sample has under 140,000 clones, with over 65% found just once. The material sequenced was peripheral blood. The receptors were gathered from a woman of 80 years or more with acute or convalescent COVID-19. The CDR3 runs from the conserved cysteine through the conserved F or W. The order of the fields is J gene, D gene, V gene, clone size, CDR3 protein, CDR3 DNA. The D gene is left open where the match is weak. Some rows have no size entry. The others give once, few or many, or a class for an expanded clone.

j_call: TRBJ2-1
d_call: TRBD2
v_call: TRBV5-1
clone_size: .
cdr3_aa: CASRPLAGGYNEQFF
cdr3_nt: TGCGCCAGCAGACCACTAGCGGGGGGTTACAATGAGCAGTTCTTC

j_call: TRBJ1-4
d_call: .
v_call: TRBV6-5
clone_size: .
cdr3_aa: CASSYSTGTTNEKLFF
cdr3_nt: TGTGCCAGCAGTTACTCGACGGGGACAACTAATGAAAAACTGTTTTTT

j_call: TRBJ1-6
d_call: TRBD1
v_call: TRBV9
clone_size: .
cdr3_aa: CASSVETGNNSPLHF
cdr3_nt: TGTGCCAGCAGCGTAGAGACAGGGAATAATTCACCCCTCCACTTT

j_call: TRBJ2-2
d_call: .
v_call: TRBV10-1
clone_size: .
cdr3_aa: CASSEGGAYGELFF
cdr3_nt: TGCGCCAGCAGTGAGGGGGGGGCCTACGGGGAGCTGTTTTTT

j_call: TRBJ2-1
d_call: TRBD1
v_call: TRBV27
clone_size: .
cdr3_aa: CASSLRDRGLNNEQFF
cdr3_nt: TGTGCCAGCAGTTTGCGGGACAGGGGGTTAAACAATGAGCAGTTCTTC

j_call: TRBJ2-7
d_call: TRBD2
v_call: TRBV6-2/TRBV6-3
clone_size: .
cdr3_aa: CASSLDSGHHAPDYEQYF
cdr3_nt: TGTGCCAGCAGTTTGGATAGCGGGCATCACGCCCCGGACTACGAGCAGTACTTC

j_call: TRBJ2-1
d_call: TRBD1
v_call: TRBV2
clone_size: few
cdr3_aa: CASYPGQGNNEQFF
cdr3_nt: TGTGCCAGCTACCCGGGACAGGGGAACAATGAGCAGTTCTTC

j_call: TRBJ2-3
d_call: TRBD1
v_call: TRBV9
clone_size: .
cdr3_aa: CASSEGYGTGFTDTQYF
cdr3_nt: TGTGCCAGCAGCGAGGGGTACGGGACAGGGTTCACAGATACGCAGTATTTT

j_call: TRBJ1-3
d_call: .
v_call: TRBV28
clone_size: .
cdr3_aa: CASSFLQDSGNTIYF
cdr3_nt: TGTGCCAGCAGTTTCCTTCAGGACTCTGGAAACACCATATATTTT

j_call: TRBJ1-1
d_call: TRBD1
v_call: TRBV5-1
clone_size: .
cdr3_aa: CASSVTGTGSTEAFF
cdr3_nt: TGCGCCAGCAGCGTCACCGGGACAGGGTCCACTGAAGCTTTCTTT

j_call: TRBJ2-1
d_call: .
v_call: TRBV29-1
clone_size: .
cdr3_aa: CSVRGNWVNEQFF
cdr3_nt: TGCAGCGTTCGGGGGAACTGGGTCAATGAGCAGTTCTTC

j_call: TRBJ2-3
d_call: .
v_call: TRBV3-1/TRBV3-2
clone_size: .
cdr3_aa: CASSQALYTQYF
cdr3_nt: TGTGCCAGCAGCCAAGCCCTTTATACGCAGTATTTT

j_call: TRBJ2-5
d_call: .
v_call: TRBV14
clone_size: .
cdr3_aa: CASSQDSIFDNQETQYF
cdr3_nt: TGTGCCAGCAGCCAAGATTCGATCTTCGACAATCAAGAGACCCAGTACTTC

j_call: TRBJ1-5
d_call: TRBD1
v_call: TRBV27
clone_size: few
cdr3_aa: CASSWTGVGNQPQHF
cdr3_nt: TGTGCCAGCAGTTGGACAGGGGTTGGCAATCAGCCCCAGCATTTT

j_call: TRBJ2-2
d_call: TRBD2
v_call: TRBV27
clone_size: many
cdr3_aa: CASSPGSPGLGTNTGELFF
cdr3_nt: TGTGCCAGCAGTCCGGGATCCCCGGGACTAGGTACGAACACCGGGGAGCTGTTTTTT

j_call: TRBJ1-1
d_call: TRBD1
v_call: TRBV12-3/TRBV12-4
clone_size: few
cdr3_aa: CASSNRGPTEAFF
cdr3_nt: TGTGCCAGCAGTAACAGGGGGCCCACTGAAGCTTTCTTT

j_call: TRBJ1-5
d_call: TRBD1
v_call: TRBV18
clone_size: .
cdr3_aa: CASSLGQGLGSNQPQHF
cdr3_nt: TGTGCCAGCTCACTTGGACAGGGTCTCGGTAGCAATCAGCCCCAGCATTTT

j_call: TRBJ1-2
d_call: .
v_call: TRBV5-6
clone_size: many
cdr3_aa: CASSLAGGTANYGYTF
cdr3_nt: TGTGCCAGCAGCTTGGCCGGGGGAACGGCTAACTATGGCTACACCTTC

j_call: TRBJ2-7
d_call: .
v_call: TRBV30
clone_size: .
cdr3_aa: CASSLDSARQYF
cdr3_nt: TGTGCCTCAAGCTTAGACAGCGCCAGACAGTACTTC

j_call: TRBJ1-5
d_call: TRBD1
v_call: TRBV2
clone_size: many
cdr3_aa: CASSEGQNQPQHF
cdr3_nt: TGTGCCAGCAGTGAGGGACAGAATCAGCCCCAGCATTTT

j_call: TRBJ2-1
d_call: .
v_call: TRBV3-1/TRBV3-2
clone_size: .
cdr3_aa: CASICGETLYNEQFF
cdr3_nt: TGTGCCAGCATCTGCGGGGAGACCCTCTACAATGAGCAGTTCTTC

j_call: TRBJ2-7
d_call: TRBD1
v_call: TRBV5-4
clone_size: .
cdr3_aa: CASSFDRAGEQYF
cdr3_nt: TGTGCCAGCAGTTTCGACAGGGCTGGCGAGCAGTACTTC

j_call: TRBJ2-3
d_call: TRBD1
v_call: TRBV30
clone_size: .
cdr3_aa: CAWSDRGADTQYF
cdr3_nt: TGTGCCTGGAGTGACAGGGGGGCAGATACGCAGTATTTT

j_call: TRBJ1-1
d_call: .
v_call: TRBV6-1
clone_size: once
cdr3_aa: CASTTGPNTEAFF
cdr3_nt: TGTGCCAGCACGACGGGTCCGAACACTGAAGCTTTCTTT

j_call: TRBJ2-1
d_call: TRBD1
v_call: TRBV27
clone_size: .
cdr3_aa: CASSYGQGTYNEQFF
cdr3_nt: TGTGCCAGCAGTTACGGACAGGGGACCTACAATGAGCAGTTCTTC

j_call: TRBJ1-1
d_call: .
v_call: TRBV28
clone_size: .
cdr3_aa: CASSLETEAFF
cdr3_nt: TGTGCCAGCAGTTTGGAGACTGAAGCTTTCTTT

j_call: TRBJ2-3
d_call: .
v_call: TRBV7-2
clone_size: .
cdr3_aa: CASSLRSPSTDTQYF
cdr3_nt: TGTGCCAGCAGCTTACGTAGCCCTAGCACAGATACGCAGTATTTT

j_call: TRBJ1-2
d_call: .
v_call: TRBV5-1
clone_size: .
cdr3_aa: CASSLAVENGYTF
cdr3_nt: TGCGCCAGCAGCTTGGCGGTGGAGAATGGCTACACCTTC

j_call: TRBJ2-1
d_call: TRBD2
v_call: TRBV5-4
clone_size: .
cdr3_aa: CAHGLAGRPEQFF
cdr3_nt: TGTGCCCACGGACTAGCGGGGAGGCCCGAGCAGTTCTTC

j_call: TRBJ1-2
d_call: TRBD1
v_call: TRBV14
clone_size: .
cdr3_aa: CASSHDRGPYGYTF
cdr3_nt: TGTGCCAGCAGTCACGACAGGGGACCCTATGGCTACACCTTC

j_call: TRBJ1-1
d_call: TRBD1
v_call: TRBV5-1
clone_size: .
cdr3_aa: CASSFAGTEEAEAFF
cdr3_nt: TGCGCCAGCAGCTTTGCCGGGACAGAGGAGGCTGAAGCTTTCTTT

j_call: TRBJ1-5
d_call: TRBD1
v_call: TRBV4-1
clone_size: few
cdr3_aa: CASSLDRGNQPQHF
cdr3_nt: TGCGCCAGCAGCCTCGACAGGGGCAATCAGCCCCAGCATTTT

j_call: TRBJ2-3
d_call: TRBD2
v_call: TRBV5-1
clone_size: .
cdr3_aa: CASRLAGLTDTQYF
cdr3_nt: TGCGCCAGCCGATTAGCGGGACTCACAGATACGCAGTATTTT

j_call: TRBJ2-6
d_call: TRBD1
v_call: TRBV12-5
clone_size: .
cdr3_aa: CASARGQGANSGANVLTF
cdr3_nt: TGTGCTAGTGCCCGGGGACAGGGAGCGAACTCTGGGGCCAACGTCCTGACTTTC

j_call: TRBJ1-3
d_call: .
v_call: TRBV2
clone_size: few
cdr3_aa: CASRRGRTSRNTIYF
cdr3_nt: TGTGCCAGCCGGAGGGGACGAACGTCCAGAAACACCATATATTTT

j_call: TRBJ1-2
d_call: .
v_call: TRBV7-9
clone_size: few
cdr3_aa: CASSLREQGSEGYTF
cdr3_nt: TGTGCCAGCAGCTTAAGAGAGCAGGGGAGTGAGGGCTACACCTTC

j_call: TRBJ2-1
d_call: .
v_call: TRBV4-2
clone_size: .
cdr3_aa: CASSQDWGLYNEQFF
cdr3_nt: TGTGCCAGCAGCCAAGATTGGGGCCTTTACAATGAGCAGTTCTTC

j_call: TRBJ2-1
d_call: .
v_call: TRBV11-3
clone_size: .
cdr3_aa: CASSQTQSGSSYNEQFF
cdr3_nt: TGTGCCAGCAGCCAAACCCAGAGCGGAAGCTCCTACAATGAGCAGTTCTTC

j_call: TRBJ2-1
d_call: .
v_call: TRBV29-1
clone_size: .
cdr3_aa: CSVGPPNYNEQFF
cdr3_nt: TGCAGCGTTGGTCCCCCTAACTACAATGAGCAGTTCTTC

j_call: TRBJ2-3
d_call: .
v_call: TRBV4-2
clone_size: .
cdr3_aa: CASSQGRETADTQYF
cdr3_nt: TGTGCCAGCAGCCAAGGTCGGGAGACCGCAGATACGCAGTATTTT

j_call: TRBJ2-5
d_call: .
v_call: TRBV7-3
clone_size: .
cdr3_aa: CASSSDLETQYF
cdr3_nt: TGTGCCAGCAGCTCAGACTTAGAGACCCAGTACTTC

j_call: TRBJ1-6
d_call: .
v_call: TRBV10-3
clone_size: .
cdr3_aa: CAISEGAQSLHF
cdr3_nt: TGTGCCATCAGTGAGGGGGCTCAATCCCTCCACTTT

j_call: TRBJ2-1
d_call: .
v_call: TRBV7-9
clone_size: once
cdr3_aa: CASSLGSSYNEQFF
cdr3_nt: TGTGCCAGCAGCTTAGGCAGTTCCTACAATGAGCAGTTCTTC

j_call: TRBJ2-1
d_call: .
v_call: TRBV7-8
clone_size: .
cdr3_aa: CASSLVAPGEQFF
cdr3_nt: TGTGCCAGCAGCTTAGTGGCTCCGGGTGAGCAGTTCTTC

j_call: TRBJ1-2
d_call: TRBD1
v_call: TRBV6-6
clone_size: once
cdr3_aa: CASSNGQGNYGYTF
cdr3_nt: TGTGCCAGCAGTAACGGACAGGGGAACTATGGCTACACCTTC

j_call: TRBJ2-1
d_call: TRBD1
v_call: TRBV11-3
clone_size: once
cdr3_aa: CASSPGTGVANEQFF
cdr3_nt: TGTGCCAGCAGCCCCGGGACAGGGGTTGCCAATGAGCAGTTCTTC